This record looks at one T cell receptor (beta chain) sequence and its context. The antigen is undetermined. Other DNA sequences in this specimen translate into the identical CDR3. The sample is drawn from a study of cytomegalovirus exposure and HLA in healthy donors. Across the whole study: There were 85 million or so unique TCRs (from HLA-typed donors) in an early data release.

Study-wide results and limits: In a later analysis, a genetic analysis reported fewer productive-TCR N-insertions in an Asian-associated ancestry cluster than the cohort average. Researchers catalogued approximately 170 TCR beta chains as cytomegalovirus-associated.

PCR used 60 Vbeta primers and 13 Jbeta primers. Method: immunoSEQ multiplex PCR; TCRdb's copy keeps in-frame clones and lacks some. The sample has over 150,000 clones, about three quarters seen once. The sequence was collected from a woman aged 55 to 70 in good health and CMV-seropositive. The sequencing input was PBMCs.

The CDR3 here is CASSLRQGVYEQYF. The CDR3 nucleotides read TGTGCCAGCTCACTCCGACAGGGGGTATACGAGCAGTACTTC. The gene calls are TRBV18 and TRBJ2-7; 9 bases agree with TRBD1. The trim removed 4 bases at V and 4 bases at J, leaving 5 bases unmatched. The CDR3 is made up of 14 amino acids. Germline assignment: CDR1 KGHSH and CDR2 LQKENI.